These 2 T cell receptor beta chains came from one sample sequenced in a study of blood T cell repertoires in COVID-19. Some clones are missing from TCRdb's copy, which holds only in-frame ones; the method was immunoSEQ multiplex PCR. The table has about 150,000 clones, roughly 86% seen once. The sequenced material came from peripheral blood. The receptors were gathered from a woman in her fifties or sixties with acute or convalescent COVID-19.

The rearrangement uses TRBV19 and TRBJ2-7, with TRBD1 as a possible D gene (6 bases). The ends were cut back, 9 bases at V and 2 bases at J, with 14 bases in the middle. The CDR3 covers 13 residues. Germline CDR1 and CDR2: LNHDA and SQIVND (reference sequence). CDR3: CASGPGTTYEQYF. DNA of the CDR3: TGTGCCAGCGGGCCCGGGACAACCTACGAGCAGTACTTC.

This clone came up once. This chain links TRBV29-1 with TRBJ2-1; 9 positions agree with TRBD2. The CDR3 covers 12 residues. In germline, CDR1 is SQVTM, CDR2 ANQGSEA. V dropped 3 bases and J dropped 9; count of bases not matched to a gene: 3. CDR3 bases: TGCAGCGTTGAGCCTAGCGGGATTGAGCAGTTCTTC. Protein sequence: CSVEPSGIEQFF.